The sequence of this T cell receptor beta chain was determined in a study of T cell responses to AZD1222 COVID-19 vaccine (dated by TCRdb to the early 2020s). Study-level background: AZD1222 recipients given second doses at about 4 weeks or at about 12 weeks were pooled, since spike-specific TCR depth and breadth were not found to differ between the two schedules. TCR sequencing was performed for 230 to 250 trial participants, of whom some 200 were given two doses of AZD1222 and 26 were given two doses of MenACWY control vaccine. Trial participants were enrolled by age into 18-55, 56-69 and 70-plus year subgroups, with roughly 160, 29 and 62 TCR-sequenced participants respectively.

Of note for this clone: Its cognate antigen has yet to be identified. One junction end does not reproduce the germline sequence, and a read error may be involved.

Counted from cysteine to phenylalanine, this CDR3 has 12 amino acids. The kept DNA is CDR3 alone, 36 bases in frame from the first base. In the germline V gene, CDR1 corresponds to SGHVS and CDR2 to FNYEAQ. The CDR3 regions of human TCRbeta chains were analyzed by immunosequencing. Per the authors' processing: Repertoire TCRs were matched against a reference library of SARS-CoV-2-specific TCRs generated with the MIRA antigen-specificity platform. Breadth was defined as the fraction of unique TCRs that were SARS-CoV-2-associated, and depth was defined as the fraction of total T cells that were SARS-CoV-2-associated. Using the MIRA data, every spike-specific TCR was mapped to the spike region that the TCR reacted to and assigned to either a CD4 or a CD8 class. Log10-transformed breadth and depth values were compared by one-way ANOVA with Sidak's multiple comparisons tests. The clones in this table, taken by TCRdb from immuneACCESS, are in-frame only. Not every clone is retained; where verified, under half of the shortfall comes from an unresolved V gene, and the cause of the rest is unknown. V, J and clone size were drawn from that table, and D and trimming were deduced from the DNA. The sample table contains over 100,000 clones; only one count was recorded for 70% to 90% of them. Jointly, the top ten make up over 15% of the sample.

The time point label here, explained by the study, means: baseline before first vaccination. Samples from vaccinated people were obtained from the UK trials COV001 and COV002, which included a single-blind randomized controlled phase 2/3 trial of AZD1222 (ChAdOx1 nCoV-19) in healthy adults. For TCRbeta chain sequencing, PBMC samples from trial participants were taken at day 0 and at day 28 after the second dose. The research as a whole found: Reportedly, close to half of the unique spike-specific TCRs recognized epitopes lying outside the regions that are mutated in the B.1.351 and B.1.1.7 variants. Conclusions about previously exposed vaccinees are limited because only six or seven AZD1222 recipients were SARS-CoV-2 seropositive at baseline. No day 14 peak-response samples were available, so repertoires were characterized only after the peak T cell response. The whole spike protein was spanned by vaccine-associated CD4 TCRs, and dominant responses were seen in regions 160-218 and 743-854. Spike-specific TCR breadth and depth rose significantly after two AZD1222 doses compared with day 0 and with MenACWY recipients. The 56-69-year group was small, and its depth increase did not reach significance, likely because of low power. Participants were mostly white British, with more females than males. The authors suggested clonal diversity may have been underestimated.

The specimen comprised peripheral blood, sampled on day 0 of AZD1222 vaccination. This receptor was obtained from an adult in good health. The chain couples TRBV7-6 to TRBJ1-2, with TRBD1 tentatively as D gene (5 bases match). The DNA reads as follows: TGTGCCAGCAGCTTAATCAGGGCCCCCCCTGCCTTC. Translated, it reads CASSLIRAPPAF.